This TCR beta chain stems from a study of human T cells and chemical hapten exposure. Germline CDR1 reads MNHEY; CDR2 reads SVGAGI. The CDR3 spans 12 residues. V lost 4 bases to trimming and J lost 4 bases, with 4 bases between them. The study extracted total RNA from unfractionated whole blood. For the library, individual cDNA molecules each received unique molecular identifiers. A single record per CDR3 protein comes from TCRdb applying MiXCR to the reads. This table has about 120,000 distinct CDR3 sequences, over 6.5% appearing once. Overall study findings and caveats: High-frequency TCRs, those above 1 in 1000, stayed the same after DPC sensitization.

This clonotype has a count of ten or more. The antigen is unknown. This sequence originates from a human donor in good health. Some clones in this sample may be carry-over from other donors' samples. This chain joins TRBV6-5 and TRBJ2-2; D unresolved. Source material: whole blood. DNA for the CDR3: TGTGCCAGCAGTTCAAGCACCGGGGAGCTGTTTTTT. It codes for CASSSSTGELFF.